This passage covers 4 T cell receptor beta chains from one sample sequenced in a study of beta chain features in type 1 diabetes. Study conclusions and caveats: Significant though moderate, a shortening of TCRB CDR3s appeared in all four CD4+ subsets of Type 1 diabetes patients.

TCRB transcripts that were expressed got sequenced, as all of the isolated RNA had been reverse transcribed. The repertoire was sequenced with immunoSEQ multiplex PCR; TCRdb's copy has only in-frame clones and lacks some. The profile shows hundreds of thousands of clones, more than 12% of them singletons. These receptors' antigens are unknown. Sequenced sample: naive CD4+ T cells from blood. These receptors were collected from a man aged 18-30 years with type 1 diabetes.

Only a few counts were recorded for this clone. The same CDR3 can be traced to other DNA sequences in this sample. The chain employs TRBV5-1 and TRBJ2-3; D might be TRBD2 (5 bases). Germline V CDR1 and CDR2: SGHRS, YFSETQ. V lost 4 bases, J lost 0 bases, and 6 bases lay in between. The CDR3 is made up of 13 amino acids. This CDR3 reads CASSLASTDTQYF. In nucleotides, the CDR3 is TGCGCCAGCAGCCTAGCTAGCACAGATACGCAGTATTTT.

The table lists this clone with a few counts. The chain couples TRBV28 to TRBJ1-6, with D maybe TRBD1 (5 bases). The CDR3 length is 10 residues. The V gene lost 5 bases and the J gene lost 17 bases, with 10 bases spanning the gap. The V gene's germline CDR1 is MDHEN and CDR2 SYDVKM. This CDR3 is CASSHRSFHF. CDR3 DNA: TGTGCCAGCAGTCACAGGTCTTTCCACTTT. The full variable domain, in which reference TRBV28 and TRBJ1-6 provide the parts outside the CDR3, is DVKVTQSSRYLVKRTGEKVFLECVQDMDHENMFWYRQDPGLGLRLIYFSYDVKMKEKGDIPEGYSVSREKKERFSLILESASTNQTSMYLCASSHRSFHFGNGTRLTVT.

This clone was detected only a few times. Other DNA variants within this sample encode the same CDR3. The chain is built from TRBV20-1 and TRBJ2-7; D gene ambiguous. Germline values: CDR1 DFQATT, CDR2 SNEGSKA (reference sequence). CDR3 length: 11 residues. V was shortened by 0 bases and J by 3 bases, with 3 bases between the two germline ends. The CDR3 nucleotides are TGCAGTGCTAGAGATCACTACGAGCAGTACTTC. Translating it yields CSARDHYEQYF.

This clone occurred a few times. The chain's CDR3 is CASSPLQGSYNEQFF. The CDR3 DNA sequence: TGTGCCAGCTCACCGCTACAGGGTTCCTACAATGAGCAGTTCTTC. The V call is TRBV18, the J call TRBJ2-1; possibly TRBD1 for D (6 bases). V lost 3 bases and J 1 base, leaving 10 bases between the germline ends. Per the germline V gene, CDR1 is KGHSH and CDR2 is LQKENI. CDR3 size: 15 residues. Supplemented by reference TRBV18 and TRBJ2-1, the full variable domain reads NAGVMQNPRHLVRRRGQEARLRCSPMKGHSHVYWYRQLPEEGLKFMVYLQKENIIDESGMPKERFSAEFPKEGPSILRIQQVVRGDSAAYFCASSPLQGSYNEQFFGPGTRLTVL.